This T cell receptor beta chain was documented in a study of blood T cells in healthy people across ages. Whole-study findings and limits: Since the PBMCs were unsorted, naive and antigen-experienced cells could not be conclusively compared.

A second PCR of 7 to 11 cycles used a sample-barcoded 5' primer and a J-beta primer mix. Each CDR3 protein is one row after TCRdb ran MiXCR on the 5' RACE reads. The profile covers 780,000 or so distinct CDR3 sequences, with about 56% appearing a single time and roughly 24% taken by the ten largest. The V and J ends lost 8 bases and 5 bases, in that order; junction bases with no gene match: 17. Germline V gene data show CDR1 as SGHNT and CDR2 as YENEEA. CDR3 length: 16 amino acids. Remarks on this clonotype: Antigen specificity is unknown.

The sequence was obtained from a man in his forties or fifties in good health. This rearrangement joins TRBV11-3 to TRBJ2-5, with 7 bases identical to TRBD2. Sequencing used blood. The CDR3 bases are TGTGCCAGCGGATCCGGGACTAACGAGAGGTTTGAGACCCAGTACTTC. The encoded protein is CASGSGTNERFETQYF.